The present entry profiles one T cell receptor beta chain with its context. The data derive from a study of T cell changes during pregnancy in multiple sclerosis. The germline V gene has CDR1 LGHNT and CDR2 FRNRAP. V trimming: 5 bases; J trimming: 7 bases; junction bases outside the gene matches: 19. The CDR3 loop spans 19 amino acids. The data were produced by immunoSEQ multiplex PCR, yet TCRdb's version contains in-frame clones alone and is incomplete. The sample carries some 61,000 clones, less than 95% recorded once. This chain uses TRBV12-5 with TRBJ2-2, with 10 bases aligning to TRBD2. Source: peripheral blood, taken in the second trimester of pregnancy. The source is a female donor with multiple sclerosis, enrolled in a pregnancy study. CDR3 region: CASGLGIAGGRGAFGELFF. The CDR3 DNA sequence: TGTGCTAGTGGTCTGGGTATAGCGGGGGGTCGAGGGGCCTTCGGGGAGCTGTTTTTT.